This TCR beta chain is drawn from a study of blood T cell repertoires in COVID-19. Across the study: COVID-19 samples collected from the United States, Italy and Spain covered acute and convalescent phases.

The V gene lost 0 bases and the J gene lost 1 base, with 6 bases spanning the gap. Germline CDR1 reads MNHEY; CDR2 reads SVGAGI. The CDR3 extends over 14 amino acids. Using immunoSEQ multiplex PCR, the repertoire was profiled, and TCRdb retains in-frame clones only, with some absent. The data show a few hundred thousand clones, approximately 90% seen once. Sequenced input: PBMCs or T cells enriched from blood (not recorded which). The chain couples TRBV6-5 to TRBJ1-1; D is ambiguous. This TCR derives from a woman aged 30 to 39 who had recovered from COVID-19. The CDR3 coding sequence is TGTGCCAGCAGTTACTCGTCAGAGAACACTGAAGCTTTCTTT. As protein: CASSYSSENTEAFF.